One sample yielded the 2 T cell receptor beta chains listed below, sequenced in a study of identical twins. TCRdb reprocessed the 5' RACE reads via MiXCR and lists one record per CDR3 protein. The sample consists of 200,000 to 250,000 distinct CDR3 sequences, approximately 7% of them appearing once. This sample also appeared in a second study, on yellow fever vaccine responses in identical twins.

Sequencing input: memory (CD45RO+) T cells sorted from blood. The receptors here all came from a woman under 30 in good health.

This clonotype was seen a handful of times. This chain joins TRBV7-9 and TRBJ2-5; possibly TRBD2 for D (6 bases). The CDR3 runs 16 residues. Trimming stripped 3 bases from V and 0 bases from J, with 14 bases between. Germline lookup yields CDR1 SEHNR and CDR2 FQNEAQ (reference sequence). CDR3 nucleotides: TGTGCCAGCAGCTTCACGCATCGGGGGTACCAAGAGACCCAGTACTTC. Protein sequence: CASSFTHRGYQETQYF.

This clonotype was counted between two and nine times. The chain couples TRBV7-3 to TRBJ2-5; D unresolved. Germline V gene sequence: CDR1 SGHTA, CDR2 FQGTGA. The ends were cut back, 5 bases at V and 5 bases at J, with 12 bases in the middle. This CDR3 comprises 13 residues. CDR3 sequence (DNA): TGTGCCAGCAGCACCCGAGGTGGTGAGACCCAGTACTTC. Its protein product is CASSTRGGETQYF.